These T cell receptor beta chains were read from a single sample in a study of blood T cell repertoires in COVID-19. Profiled with immunoSEQ multiplex PCR; TCRdb holds only in-frame clones, not every one. The sample has roughly 110,000 clones, approximately 80% seen once. Input material: peripheral blood. The receptors stem from a man older than 75 with COVID-19, enrolled during active disease. Each CDR3 is given with its conserved first and last residue. A D gene is named only where the DNA matches it firmly. Clone size is given for some rows only: seen once, a few or many times, or a class if the clone is expanded.

j_call d_call clone_size v_call cdr3_aa cdr3_nt
TRBJ1-2 NA large TRBV28 CASSFRIGIFGYTF TGTGCCAGCAGTTTCAGGATCGGAATCTTTGGCTACACCTTC
TRBJ1-4 TRBD1 NA TRBV2 CASSGQTGAREKLFF TGTGCCAGCAGTGGGCAGACAGGGGCTAGGGAAAAACTGTTTTTT
TRBJ2-5 NA NA TRBV12-3/TRBV12-4 CASSLGARKTQYF TGTGCCAGCAGTTTGGGAGCGCGGAAGACCCAGTACTTC
TRBJ2-3 TRBD2 NA TRBV4-3 CASSDRGETQYF TGCGCCAGCAGCGATCGGGGGGAGACGCAGTATTTT
TRBJ1-4 NA NA TRBV30 CAWSVNSNEKLFF TGTGCCTGGAGTGTAAACAGTAATGAAAAACTGTTTTTT
TRBJ1-1 NA few TRBV19 CASGARERGTEAFF TGTGCCAGTGGGGCGCGAGAGCGGGGCACTGAAGCTTTCTTT
TRBJ1-2 NA NA TRBV12-3/TRBV12-4 CASSRGGNYGYTF TGTGCCAGCAGTAGAGGGGGAAACTATGGCTACACCTTC
TRBJ2-5 TRBD1 NA TRBV28 CASIPGGAQGAQYF TGTGCCAGCATCCCAGGGGGCGCTCAGGGAGCCCAGTACTTC
TRBJ1-4 NA NA TRBV7-2 CASSLGGRVEKLFF TGTGCCAGCAGCTTAGGGGGCAGGGTTGAAAAACTGTTTTTT
TRBJ2-2 NA NA TRBV5-1 CASTDGGYTGELFF TGCGCCAGCACCGACGGCGGGTACACCGGGGAGCTGTTTTTT
TRBJ1-1 TRBD1 NA TRBV6-4 CASSGRQGTEAFF TGTGCCAGCAGTGGCAGACAGGGCACTGAAGCTTTCTTT
TRBJ2-5 TRBD2 NA TRBV15 CATSTRGLAGETQYF TGTGCCACCAGCACTAGGGGACTAGCGGGAGAGACCCAGTACTTC
TRBJ2-3 TRBD2 few TRBV5-1 CASSPLAEADTQYF TGCGCCAGCAGCCCACTAGCGGAAGCAGATACGCAGTATTTT
TRBJ2-1 TRBD2 NA TRBV27 CASSFLLAGAGEQFF TGTGCCAGCAGTTTCCTCCTAGCGGGAGCGGGTGAGCAGTTCTTC
TRBJ1-6 NA few TRBV27 CASSPGRRGNPNSPLHF TGTGCCAGCAGTCCCGGGAGGAGGGGAAACCCTAATTCACCCCTCCACTTT
TRBJ1-2 NA NA TRBV5-1 CASSFSGDYGYTF TGCGCCAGCAGCTTTTCGGGGGACTATGGCTACACCTTC
TRBJ1-4 NA NA TRBV28 CASSSLGREREKLFF TGTGCCAGCAGTTCCCTGGGCAGGGAACGTGAAAAACTGTTTTTT
TRBJ1-2 NA NA TRBV29-1 CSVETRGYTF TGCAGCGTTGAAACGAGGGGCTACACCTTC
TRBJ2-7 NA NA TRBV4-3 CASSQVHGSGYEQYF TGCGCCAGCAGCCAAGTTCACGGGAGTGGCTACGAGCAGTACTTC
TRBJ2-7 NA NA TRBV9 CASSVGEGSYEQYF TGTGCCAGCAGCGTAGGCGAAGGGAGCTACGAGCAGTACTTC
TRBJ2-5 NA NA TRBV6-5 CASSYSRPSLGETQYF TGTGCCAGCAGTTACTCGCGTCCCTCGCTCGGAGAGACCCAGTACTTC
TRBJ2-6 NA NA TRBV6-5 CASSQQESGANVLTF TGTGCCAGCAGTCAACAGGAATCTGGGGCCAACGTCCTGACTTTC
TRBJ1-2 TRBD1 NA TRBV7-9 CASSLDRGANYGYTF TGTGCCAGCAGCTTAGACAGGGGAGCTAACTATGGCTACACCTTC
TRBJ2-5 TRBD2 NA TRBV4-2 CASSEGTSGKETQYF TGTGCCAGCAGTGAGGGGACTAGCGGTAAAGAGACCCAGTACTTC
TRBJ1-4 NA few TRBV5-5 CASSRTLSGNEKLFF TGTGCCAGCTCGAGAACGCTGAGCGGCAATGAAAAACTGTTTTTT
TRBJ1-3 NA few TRBV15 CATSRDSAGNTIYF TGTGCCACCAGCAGAGATTCGGCTGGAAACACCATATATTTT
TRBJ2-7 TRBD2 NA TRBV19 CASSPGLAGYEQYF TGTGCCAGTAGCCCGGGACTAGCGGGCTACGAGCAGTACTTC
TRBJ2-5 NA NA TRBV27 CASSETEQETQYF TGTGCCAGCAGCGAAACTGAACAAGAGACCCAGTACTTC
TRBJ2-7 NA NA TRBV27 CASSPGASYEQYF TGTGCCAGCAGTCCAGGTGCCTCGTACGAGCAGTACTTC
TRBJ2-3 NA once TRBV9 CASSVRLATDTQYF TGTGCCAGCAGCGTAAGGCTAGCCACAGATACGCAGTATTTT
TRBJ2-5 TRBD1 NA TRBV7-8 CASSYGQGDGETQYF TGTGCCAGCAGCTACGGACAGGGGGATGGAGAGACCCAGTACTTC
TRBJ2-1 NA NA TRBV28 CAYGDSASYNEQFF TGTGCCTATGGGGACTCCGCCTCCTACAATGAGCAGTTCTTC
TRBJ1-2 TRBD1 NA TRBV4-1 CASSQDYMAGGSDGYTF TGCGCCAGCAGCCAAGATTATATGGCAGGGGGATCGGATGGCTACACCTTC
TRBJ2-7 TRBD2 few TRBV5-8 CASSPGLAGEAEQYF TGTGCCAGCAGCCCGGGACTAGCGGGAGAGGCCGAGCAGTACTTC